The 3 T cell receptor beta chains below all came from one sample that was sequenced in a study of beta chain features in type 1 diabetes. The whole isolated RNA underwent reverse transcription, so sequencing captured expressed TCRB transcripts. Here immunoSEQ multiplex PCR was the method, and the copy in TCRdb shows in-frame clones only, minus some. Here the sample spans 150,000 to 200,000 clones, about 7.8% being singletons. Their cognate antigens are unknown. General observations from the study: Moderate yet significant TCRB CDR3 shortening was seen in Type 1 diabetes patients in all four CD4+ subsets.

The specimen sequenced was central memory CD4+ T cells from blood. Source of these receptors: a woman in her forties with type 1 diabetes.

CDR3 in amino acids: CASSPGTDEQYF. Written as DNA, the CDR3 is TGTGCCAGCTCACCCGGCACAGACGAGCAGTACTTC. This chain joins TRBV18 and TRBJ2-7; D is unclear. The CDR3 consists of 12 residues. Germline loops: CDR1 KGHSH, CDR2 LQKENI. The V end lost 3 bases, the J end lost 5 bases, and 8 bases lay between the germline ends.

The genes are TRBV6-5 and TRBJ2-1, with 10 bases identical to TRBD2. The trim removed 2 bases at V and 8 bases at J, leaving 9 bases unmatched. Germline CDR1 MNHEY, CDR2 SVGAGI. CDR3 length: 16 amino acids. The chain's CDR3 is CASSYGSGGAPDEQFF. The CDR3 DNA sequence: TGTGCCAGCAGTTACGGGAGCGGGGGGGCCCCGGATGAGCAGTTCTTC.

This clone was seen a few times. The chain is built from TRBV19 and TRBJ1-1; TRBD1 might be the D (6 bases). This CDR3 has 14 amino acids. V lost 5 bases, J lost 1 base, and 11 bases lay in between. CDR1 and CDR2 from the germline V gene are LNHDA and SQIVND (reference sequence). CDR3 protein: CASSSIQGNTEAFF. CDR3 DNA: TGTGCCAGTAGTTCCATACAGGGGAACACTGAAGCTTTCTTT.